This TCR beta chain was profiled in a study of CD4 T cells in relation to SARS-CoV-2 and coronaviruses. With respect to this clone: Its antigen is unidentified.

TCRdb keeps only in-frame clones here, not all; method: immunoSEQ multiplex PCR. Among 20,000 or so clones listed, around 75% were seen once. Germline CDR1 MNHNY, CDR2 SVGAGI (reference sequence). This CDR3 spans 16 amino acids. V was trimmed by 2 bases and J by 6 bases, leaving 17 bases between them. The unexposed donors gave CD4+ T cells in about 2011-2018, prior to COVID-19. CD4+ T cells were isolated from the cells after roughly 11 days of culture. As cell numbers allowed, unexposed-donor CD4+ T cells faced SARS-CoV-2 S/N and four cold-coronavirus spikes. Some 1.9 million PBMCs per well were cultured with around 10 IU/ml IL-2.

The sample comprised CD4+ T cells from PBMCs, cultured in vitro. This chain connects TRBV6-6 to TRBJ2-1; D perhaps matches TRBD2 (5 bases). The sequence derives from a human donor in good health. CDR3 sequence reads: CASSYEARGPGNEQFF. CDR3 coding DNA: TGTGCCAGCAGTTACGAGGCGAGAGGGCCGGGCAATGAGCAGTTCTTC.